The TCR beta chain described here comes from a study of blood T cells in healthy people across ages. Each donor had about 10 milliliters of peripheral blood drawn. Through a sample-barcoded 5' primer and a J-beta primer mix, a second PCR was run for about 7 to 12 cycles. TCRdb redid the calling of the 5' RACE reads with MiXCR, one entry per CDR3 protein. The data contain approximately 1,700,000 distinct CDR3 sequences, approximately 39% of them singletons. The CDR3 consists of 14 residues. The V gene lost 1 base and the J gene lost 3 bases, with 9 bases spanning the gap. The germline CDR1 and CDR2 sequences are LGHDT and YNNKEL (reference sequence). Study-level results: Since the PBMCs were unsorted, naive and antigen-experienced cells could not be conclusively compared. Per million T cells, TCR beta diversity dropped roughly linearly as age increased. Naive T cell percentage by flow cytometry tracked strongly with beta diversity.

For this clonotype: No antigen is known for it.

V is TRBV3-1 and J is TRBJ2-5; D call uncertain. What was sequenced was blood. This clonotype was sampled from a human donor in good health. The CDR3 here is CASSQGGREETQYF. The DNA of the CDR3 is TGTGCCAGCAGCCAAGGTGGCCGAGAAGAGACCCAGTACTTC.